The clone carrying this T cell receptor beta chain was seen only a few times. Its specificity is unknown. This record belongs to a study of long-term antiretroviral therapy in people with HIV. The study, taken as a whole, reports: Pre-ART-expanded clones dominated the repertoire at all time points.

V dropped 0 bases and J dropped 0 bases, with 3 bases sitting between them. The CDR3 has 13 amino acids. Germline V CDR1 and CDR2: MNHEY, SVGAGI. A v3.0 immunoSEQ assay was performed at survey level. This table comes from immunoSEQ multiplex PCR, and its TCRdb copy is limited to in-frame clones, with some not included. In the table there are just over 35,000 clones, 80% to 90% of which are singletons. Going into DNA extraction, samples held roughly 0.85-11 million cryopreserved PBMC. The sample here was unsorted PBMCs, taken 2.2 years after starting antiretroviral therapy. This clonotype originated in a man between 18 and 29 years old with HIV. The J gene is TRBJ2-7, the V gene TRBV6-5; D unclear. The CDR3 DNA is TGTGCCAGCAGTTACTCCCCCTCCTACGAGCAGTACTTC. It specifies CASSYSPSYEQYF.